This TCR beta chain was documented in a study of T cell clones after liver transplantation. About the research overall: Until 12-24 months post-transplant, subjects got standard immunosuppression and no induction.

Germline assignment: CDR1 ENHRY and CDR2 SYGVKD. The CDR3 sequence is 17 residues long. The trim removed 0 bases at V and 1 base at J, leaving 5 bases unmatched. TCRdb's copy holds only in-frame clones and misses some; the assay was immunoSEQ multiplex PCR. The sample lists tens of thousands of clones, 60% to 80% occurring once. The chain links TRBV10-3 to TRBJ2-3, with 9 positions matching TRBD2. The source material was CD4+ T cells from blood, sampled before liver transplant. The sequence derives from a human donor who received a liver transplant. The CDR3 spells CAISESGSGGRTDTQYF. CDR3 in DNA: TGTGCCATCAGTGAGTCAGGGAGCGGGGGGCGCACAGATACGCAGTATTTT.